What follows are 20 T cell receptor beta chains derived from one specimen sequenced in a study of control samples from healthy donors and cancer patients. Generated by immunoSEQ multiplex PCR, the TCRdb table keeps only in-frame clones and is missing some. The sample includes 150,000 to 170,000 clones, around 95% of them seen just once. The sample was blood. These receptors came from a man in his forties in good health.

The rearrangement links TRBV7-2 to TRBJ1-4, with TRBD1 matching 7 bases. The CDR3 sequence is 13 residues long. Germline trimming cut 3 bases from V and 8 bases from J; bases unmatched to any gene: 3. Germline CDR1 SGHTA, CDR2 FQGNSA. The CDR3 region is CASSLGTEEKLFF. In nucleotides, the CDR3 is TGTGCCAGCAGCTTGGGGACAGAAGAAAAACTGTTTTTT.

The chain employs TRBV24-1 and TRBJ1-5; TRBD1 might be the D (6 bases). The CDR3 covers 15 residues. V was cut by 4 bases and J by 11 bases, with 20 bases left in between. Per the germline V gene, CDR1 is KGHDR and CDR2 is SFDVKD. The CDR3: CATSEGPEGGLTQHF. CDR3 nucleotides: TGTGCCACCAGTGAGGGGCCGGAGGGGGGATTGACCCAGCATTTT.

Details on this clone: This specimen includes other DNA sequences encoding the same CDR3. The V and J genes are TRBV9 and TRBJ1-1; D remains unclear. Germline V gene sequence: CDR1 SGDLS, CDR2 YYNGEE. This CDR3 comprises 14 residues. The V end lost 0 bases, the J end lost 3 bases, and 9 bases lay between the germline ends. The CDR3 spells CASSVVRGDTEAFF. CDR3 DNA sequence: TGTGCCAGCAGCGTAGTCCGGGGAGACACTGAAGCTTTCTTT.

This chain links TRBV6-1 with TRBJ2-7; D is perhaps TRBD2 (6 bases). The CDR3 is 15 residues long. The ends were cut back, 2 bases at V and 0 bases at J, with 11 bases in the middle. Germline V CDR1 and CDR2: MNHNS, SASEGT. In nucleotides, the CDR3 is TGTGCCAGCAGTGAATTGGGGGGTAGCTCCTACGAGCAGTACTTC. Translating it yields CASSELGGSSYEQYF.

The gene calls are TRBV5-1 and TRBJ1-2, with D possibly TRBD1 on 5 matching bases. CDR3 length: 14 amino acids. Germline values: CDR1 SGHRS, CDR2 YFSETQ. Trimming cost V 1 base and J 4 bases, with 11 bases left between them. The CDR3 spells CASSLSGISYGYTF. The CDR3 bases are TGCGCCAGCAGCTTGTCAGGGATCTCCTATGGCTACACCTTC.

CDR3 region: CASGTSQETQYF. The CDR3 region has the DNA TGTGCCAGCGGGACTAGCCAAGAGACCCAGTACTTC. This chain links TRBV7-9 with TRBJ2-5; 8 bases map to TRBD2. Trimming removed 8 bases from V and 1 base from J; junction bases left unmatched: 0. From germline, CDR1 is SEHNR and CDR2 FQNEAQ (reference sequence). The CDR3 covers 12 residues.

CDR3 DNA sequence: TGTGCTAGTGGCCTGGGACAGGGGAGCAACGAGCAGTACTTC. The encoded protein is CASGLGQGSNEQYF. The chain joins TRBV12-5 to TRBJ2-7, with 10 bases aligning to TRBD1. J lost 5 bases, V lost 6 bases, and 7 bases had no gene match. Germline-derived CDR1 and CDR2 are LGHNT and FRNRAP. There are 14 residues in the CDR3.

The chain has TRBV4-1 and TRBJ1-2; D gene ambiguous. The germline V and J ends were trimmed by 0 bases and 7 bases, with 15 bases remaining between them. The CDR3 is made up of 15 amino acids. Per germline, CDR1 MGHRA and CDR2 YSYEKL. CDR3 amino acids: CASSQDGLGISGYTF. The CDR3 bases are TGCGCCAGCAGCCAAGATGGGTTGGGGATTTCTGGCTACACCTTC.

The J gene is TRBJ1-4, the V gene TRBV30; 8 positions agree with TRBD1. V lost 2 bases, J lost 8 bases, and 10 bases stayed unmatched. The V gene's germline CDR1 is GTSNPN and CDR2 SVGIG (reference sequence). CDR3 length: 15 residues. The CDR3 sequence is CAWSPGQGRQEKLFF. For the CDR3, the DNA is TGTGCCTGGAGTCCAGGACAGGGTAGGCAAGAAAAACTGTTTTTT.

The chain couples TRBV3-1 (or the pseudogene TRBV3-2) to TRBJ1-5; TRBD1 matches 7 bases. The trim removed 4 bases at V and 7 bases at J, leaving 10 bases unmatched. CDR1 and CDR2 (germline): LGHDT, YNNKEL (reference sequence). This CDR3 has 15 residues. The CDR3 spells CASSPPQGQSQPQHF. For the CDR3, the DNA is TGTGCCAGCAGCCCGCCCCAGGGACAGAGCCAGCCCCAGCATTTT.

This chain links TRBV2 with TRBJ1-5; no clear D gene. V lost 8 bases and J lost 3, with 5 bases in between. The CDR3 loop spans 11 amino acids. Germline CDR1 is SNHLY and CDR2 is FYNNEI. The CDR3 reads CASGVNQPQHF. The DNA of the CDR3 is TGTGCCAGCGGGGTCAATCAGCCCCAGCATTTT.

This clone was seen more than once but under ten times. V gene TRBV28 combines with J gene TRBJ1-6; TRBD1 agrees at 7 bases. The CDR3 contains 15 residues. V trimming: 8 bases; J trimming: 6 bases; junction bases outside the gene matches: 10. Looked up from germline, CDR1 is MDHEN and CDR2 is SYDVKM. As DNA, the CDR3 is TGTGCCAGCGCGGGCCGACAGGGTTTTAATTCACCCCTCCACTTT. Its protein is CASAGRQGFNSPLHF.

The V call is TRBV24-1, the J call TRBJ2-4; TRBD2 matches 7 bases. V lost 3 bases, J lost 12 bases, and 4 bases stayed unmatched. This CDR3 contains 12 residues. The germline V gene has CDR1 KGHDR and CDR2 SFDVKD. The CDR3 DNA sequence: TGTGCCACCAGTGATGGAGGGAGGGCTCAGTACTTC. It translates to CATSDGGRAQYF.

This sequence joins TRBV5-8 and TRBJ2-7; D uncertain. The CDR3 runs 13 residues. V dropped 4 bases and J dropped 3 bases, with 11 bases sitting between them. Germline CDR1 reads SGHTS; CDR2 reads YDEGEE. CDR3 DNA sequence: TGTGCCAGCAGCCCGATACACGTCTACGAGCAGTACTTC. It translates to CASSPIHVYEQYF.

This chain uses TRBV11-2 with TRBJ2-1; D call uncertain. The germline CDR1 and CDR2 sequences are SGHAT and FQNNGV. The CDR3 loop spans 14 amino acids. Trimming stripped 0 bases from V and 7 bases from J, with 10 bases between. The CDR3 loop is CASSLDRGTNEQFF. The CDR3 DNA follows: TGTGCCAGCAGCTTAGATCGAGGCACAAATGAGCAGTTCTTC.

CDR3 protein: CASSSGTGVEKLFF. The CDR3 DNA follows: TGCGCCAGCAGCTCCGGGACAGGGGTGGAAAAACTGTTTTTT. V gene TRBV5-1 combines with J gene TRBJ1-4; 10 positions match TRBD1. The J segment lost 8 bases and the V segment lost 3 bases, leaving 4 bases of the junction unmatched. The CDR3 contains 14 residues. Per the germline V gene, CDR1 is SGHRS and CDR2 is YFSETQ.

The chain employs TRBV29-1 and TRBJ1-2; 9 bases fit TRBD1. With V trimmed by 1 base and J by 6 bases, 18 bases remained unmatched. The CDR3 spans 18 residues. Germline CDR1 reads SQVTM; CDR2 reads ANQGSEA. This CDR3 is CSVEGPLKLNRGLDGYTF. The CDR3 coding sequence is TGCAGCGTTGAAGGACCTCTTAAGCTCAACAGGGGGCTGGATGGCTACACCTTC. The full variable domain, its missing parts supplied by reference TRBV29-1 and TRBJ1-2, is SAVISQKPSRDICQRGTSLTIQCQVDSQVTMMFWYRQQPGQSLTLIATANQGSEATYESGFVIDKFPISRPNLTFSTLTVSNMSPEDSSIYLCSVEGPLKLNRGLDGYTFGSGTRLTVV.

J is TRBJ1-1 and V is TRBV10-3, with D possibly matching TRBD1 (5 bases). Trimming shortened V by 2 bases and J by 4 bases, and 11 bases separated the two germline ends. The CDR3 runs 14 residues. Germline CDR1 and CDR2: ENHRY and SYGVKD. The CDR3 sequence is CAISENGGGTEAFF. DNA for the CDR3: TGTGCCATCAGTGAGAATGGGGGGGGCACTGAAGCTTTCTTT.

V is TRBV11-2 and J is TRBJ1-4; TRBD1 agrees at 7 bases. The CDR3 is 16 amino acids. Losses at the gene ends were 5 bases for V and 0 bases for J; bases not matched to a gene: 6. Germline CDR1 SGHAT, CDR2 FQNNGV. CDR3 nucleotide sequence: TGTGCCAGCAGCCCCCAGGACAGGCCAACTAATGAAAAACTGTTTTTT. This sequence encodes CASSPQDRPTNEKLFF.

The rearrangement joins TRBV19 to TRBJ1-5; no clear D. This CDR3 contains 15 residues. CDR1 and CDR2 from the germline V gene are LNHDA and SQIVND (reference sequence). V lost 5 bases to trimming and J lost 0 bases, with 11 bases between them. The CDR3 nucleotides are TGTGCCAGTAGTCAGATGTCGAATAGCAATCAGCCCCAGCATTTT. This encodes CASSQMSNSNQPQHF.